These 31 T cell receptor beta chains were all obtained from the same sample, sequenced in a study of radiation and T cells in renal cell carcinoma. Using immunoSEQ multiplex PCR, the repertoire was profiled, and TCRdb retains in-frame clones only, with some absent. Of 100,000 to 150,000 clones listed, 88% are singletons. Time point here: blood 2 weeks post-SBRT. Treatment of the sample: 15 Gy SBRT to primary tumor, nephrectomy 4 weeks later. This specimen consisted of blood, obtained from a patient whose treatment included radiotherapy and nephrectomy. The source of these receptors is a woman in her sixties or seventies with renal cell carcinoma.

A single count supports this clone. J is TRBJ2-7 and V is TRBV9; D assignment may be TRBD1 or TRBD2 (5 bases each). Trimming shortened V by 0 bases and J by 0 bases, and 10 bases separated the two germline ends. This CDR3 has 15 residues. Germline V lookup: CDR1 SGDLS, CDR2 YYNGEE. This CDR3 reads CASSVGGDSSYEQYF. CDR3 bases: TGTGCCAGCAGCGTAGGAGGGGATAGCTCCTACGAGCAGTACTTC.

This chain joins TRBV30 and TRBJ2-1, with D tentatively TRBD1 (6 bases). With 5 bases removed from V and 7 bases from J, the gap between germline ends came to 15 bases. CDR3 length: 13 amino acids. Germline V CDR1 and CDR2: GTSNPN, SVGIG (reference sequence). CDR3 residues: CAWVRGSENEQFF. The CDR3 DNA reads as TGTGCCTGGGTCAGGGGATCAGAAAATGAGCAGTTCTTC.

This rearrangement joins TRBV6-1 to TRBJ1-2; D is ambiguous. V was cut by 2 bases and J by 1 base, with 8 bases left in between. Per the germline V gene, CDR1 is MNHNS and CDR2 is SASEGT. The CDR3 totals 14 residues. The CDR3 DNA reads TGTGCCAGCAGTGAATCCCGTAGTAACTATGGCTACACCTTC. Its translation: CASSESRSNYGYTF.

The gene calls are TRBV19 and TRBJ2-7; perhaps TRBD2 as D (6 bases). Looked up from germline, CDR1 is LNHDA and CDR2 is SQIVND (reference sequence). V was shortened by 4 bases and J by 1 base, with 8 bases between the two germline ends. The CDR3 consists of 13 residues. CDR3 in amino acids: CASSKGRSYEQYF. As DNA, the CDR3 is TGTGCCAGTAGTAAGGGGAGGTCCTACGAGCAGTACTTC.

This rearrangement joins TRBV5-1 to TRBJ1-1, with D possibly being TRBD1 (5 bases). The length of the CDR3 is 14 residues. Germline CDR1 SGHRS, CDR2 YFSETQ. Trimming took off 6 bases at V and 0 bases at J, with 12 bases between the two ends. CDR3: CASTRGRMNTEAFF. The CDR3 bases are TGCGCCAGCACGAGGGGCAGGATGAACACTGAAGCTTTCTTT.

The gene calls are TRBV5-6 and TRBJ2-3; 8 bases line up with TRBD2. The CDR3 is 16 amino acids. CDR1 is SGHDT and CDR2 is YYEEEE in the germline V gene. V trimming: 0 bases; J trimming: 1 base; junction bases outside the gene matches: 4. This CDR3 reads CASSLAGSGGTDTQYF. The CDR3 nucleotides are TGTGCCAGCAGCTTGGCCGGTAGCGGGGGCACAGATACGCAGTATTTT.

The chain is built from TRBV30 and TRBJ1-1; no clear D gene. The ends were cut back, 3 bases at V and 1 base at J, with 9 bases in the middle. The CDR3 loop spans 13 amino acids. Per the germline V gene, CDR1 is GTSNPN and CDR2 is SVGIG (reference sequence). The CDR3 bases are TGTGCCTGGAGGACGTTGGGGAACACTGAAGCTTTCTTT. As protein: CAWRTLGNTEAFF.

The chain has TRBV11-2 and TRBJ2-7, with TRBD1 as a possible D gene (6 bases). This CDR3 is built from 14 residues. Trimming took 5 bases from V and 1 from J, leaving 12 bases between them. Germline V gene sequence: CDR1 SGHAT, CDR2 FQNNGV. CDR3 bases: TGTGCCAGCAGCCCCCTAGGGGGTTCCTACGAGCAGTACTTC. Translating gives CASSPLGGSYEQYF.

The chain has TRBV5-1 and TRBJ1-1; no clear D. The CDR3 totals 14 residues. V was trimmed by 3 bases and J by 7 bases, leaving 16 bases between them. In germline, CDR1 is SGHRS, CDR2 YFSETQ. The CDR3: CASSSDIRGLEAFF. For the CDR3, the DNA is TGCGCCAGCAGCTCAGACATAAGAGGACTTGAAGCTTTCTTT.

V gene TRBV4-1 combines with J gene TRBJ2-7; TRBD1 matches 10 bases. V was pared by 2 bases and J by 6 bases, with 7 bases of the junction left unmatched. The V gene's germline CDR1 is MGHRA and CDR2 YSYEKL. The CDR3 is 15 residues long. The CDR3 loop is CASSQTGTGVLEQYF. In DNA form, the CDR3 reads TGCGCCAGCAGCCAAACCGGGACAGGGGTCCTCGAGCAGTACTTC.

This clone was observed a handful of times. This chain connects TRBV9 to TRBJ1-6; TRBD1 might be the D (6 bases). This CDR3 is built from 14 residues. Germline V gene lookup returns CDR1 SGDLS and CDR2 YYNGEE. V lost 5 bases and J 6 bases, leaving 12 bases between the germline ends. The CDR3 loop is CASSAGQSNSPLHF. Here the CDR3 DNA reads TGTGCCAGCAGTGCTGGACAGAGTAATTCACCCCTCCACTTT.

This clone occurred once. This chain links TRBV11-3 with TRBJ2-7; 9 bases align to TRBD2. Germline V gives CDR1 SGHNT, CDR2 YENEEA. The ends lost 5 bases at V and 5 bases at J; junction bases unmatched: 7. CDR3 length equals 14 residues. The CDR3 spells CASSQPGLANEQYF. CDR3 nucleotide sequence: TGTGCCAGCAGCCAGCCGGGACTAGCCAACGAGCAGTACTTC.

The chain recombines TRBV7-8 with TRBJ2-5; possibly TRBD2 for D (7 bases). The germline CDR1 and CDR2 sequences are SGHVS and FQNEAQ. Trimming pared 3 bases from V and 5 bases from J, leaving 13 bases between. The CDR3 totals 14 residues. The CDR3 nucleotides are TGTGCCAGCAGCTTTAGAGGGGGGGCTGAGACCCAGTACTTC. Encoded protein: CASSFRGGAETQYF.

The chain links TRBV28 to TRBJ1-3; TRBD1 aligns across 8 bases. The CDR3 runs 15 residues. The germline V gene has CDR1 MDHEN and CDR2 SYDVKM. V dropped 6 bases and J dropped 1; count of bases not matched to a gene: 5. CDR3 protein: CASSDRGKSGNTIYF. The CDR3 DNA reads TGTGCCAGCAGCGACAGGGGAAAATCTGGAAACACCATATATTTT.

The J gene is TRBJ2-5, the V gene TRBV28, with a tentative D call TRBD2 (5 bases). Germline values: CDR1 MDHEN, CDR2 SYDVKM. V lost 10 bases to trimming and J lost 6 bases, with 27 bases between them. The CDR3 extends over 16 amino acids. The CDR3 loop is CATHEGVVPRIKTQYF. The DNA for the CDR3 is TGTGCCACCCATGAGGGAGTAGTTCCGCGAATAAAGACCCAGTACTTC.

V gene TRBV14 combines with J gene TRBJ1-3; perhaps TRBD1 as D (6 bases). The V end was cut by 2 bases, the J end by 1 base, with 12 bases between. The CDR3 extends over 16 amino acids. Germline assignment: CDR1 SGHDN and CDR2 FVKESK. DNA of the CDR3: TGTGCCAGCAGCCAATCCCCAGGGGCATCTGGAAACACCATATATTTT. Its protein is CASSQSPGASGNTIYF.

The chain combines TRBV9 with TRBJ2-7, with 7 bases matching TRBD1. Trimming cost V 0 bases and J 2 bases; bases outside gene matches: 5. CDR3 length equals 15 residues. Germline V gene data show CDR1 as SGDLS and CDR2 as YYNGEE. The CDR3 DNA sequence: TGTGCCAGCAGCGTAGAACCGGGACAGCCCTACGAGCAGTACTTC. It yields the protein CASSVEPGQPYEQYF.

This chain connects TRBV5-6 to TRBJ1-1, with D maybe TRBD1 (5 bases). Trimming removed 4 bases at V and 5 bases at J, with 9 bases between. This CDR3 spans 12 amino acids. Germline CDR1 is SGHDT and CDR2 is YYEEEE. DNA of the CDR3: TGTGCCAGCAGCCCCTGGGGGACTGAAGCTTTCTTT. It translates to CASSPWGTEAFF.

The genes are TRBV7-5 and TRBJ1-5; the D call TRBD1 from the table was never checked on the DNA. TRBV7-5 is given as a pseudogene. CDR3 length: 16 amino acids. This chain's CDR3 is CARSHQNDSMLQPQHF. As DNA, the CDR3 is TGTGCCAGAAGCCACCAAAATGACAGCATGCTACAGCCCCAGCATTTT.

This CDR3 is CASSLARGFSGANVLTF. DNA for the CDR3: TGTGCCAGCAGCTTAGCGAGGGGATTCTCTGGGGCCAACGTCCTGACTTTC. V gene TRBV7-9 combines with J gene TRBJ2-6; D is tentatively TRBD1 or TRBD2 (5 bases each). The CDR3 sequence is 17 residues long. Germline-derived CDR1 and CDR2 are SEHNR and FQNEAQ (reference sequence). Between the trimmed V and J ends, which lost 0 bases and 0 bases, there was a span of 9 bases.

Here the CDR3 DNA reads TGTGCCAGCAGGATGACTAGCGGGGGGGCCCGGGAGCAGTTCTTC. Its protein is CASRMTSGGAREQFF. The gene calls are TRBV6-1 and TRBJ2-1, with TRBD2 matching 14 bases. J lost 10 bases, V lost 6 bases, and 8 bases had no gene match. The CDR3 runs to 15 residues. Germline V gene lookup returns CDR1 MNHNS and CDR2 SASEGT.

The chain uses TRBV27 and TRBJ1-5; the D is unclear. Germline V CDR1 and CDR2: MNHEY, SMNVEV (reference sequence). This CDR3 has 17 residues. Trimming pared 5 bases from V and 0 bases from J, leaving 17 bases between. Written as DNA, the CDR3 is TGTGCCAGCAGTCGGCGGACGTCGGAGGTTAGCAATCAGCCCCAGCATTTT. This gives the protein CASSRRTSEVSNQPQHF.

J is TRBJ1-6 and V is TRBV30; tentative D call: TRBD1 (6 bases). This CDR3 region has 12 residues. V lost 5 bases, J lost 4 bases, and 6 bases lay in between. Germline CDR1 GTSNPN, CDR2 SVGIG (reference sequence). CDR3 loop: CAWGQYNSPLHF. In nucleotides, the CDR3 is TGTGCCTGGGGACAGTATAATTCACCCCTCCACTTT.

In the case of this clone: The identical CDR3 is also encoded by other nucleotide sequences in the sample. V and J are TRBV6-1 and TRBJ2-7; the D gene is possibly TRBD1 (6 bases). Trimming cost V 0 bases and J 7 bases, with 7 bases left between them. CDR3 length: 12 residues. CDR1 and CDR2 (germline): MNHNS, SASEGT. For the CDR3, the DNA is TGTGCCAGCAGTGAAGCAGGGGGTGAGCAGTACTTC. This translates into CASSEAGGEQYF.

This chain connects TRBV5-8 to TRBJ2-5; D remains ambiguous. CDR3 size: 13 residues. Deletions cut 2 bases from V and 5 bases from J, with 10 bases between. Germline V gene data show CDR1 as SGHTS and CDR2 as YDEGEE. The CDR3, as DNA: TGTGCCAGCAGCTTTTGGCAGGTCGAGACCCAGTACTTC. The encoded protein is CASSFWQVETQYF.

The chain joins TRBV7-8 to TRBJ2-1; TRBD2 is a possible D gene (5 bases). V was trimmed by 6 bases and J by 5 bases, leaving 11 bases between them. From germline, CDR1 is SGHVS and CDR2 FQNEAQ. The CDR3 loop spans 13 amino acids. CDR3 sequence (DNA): TGTGCCAGCAGGTCCGGACTCCACAATGAGCAGTTCTTC. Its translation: CASRSGLHNEQFF.

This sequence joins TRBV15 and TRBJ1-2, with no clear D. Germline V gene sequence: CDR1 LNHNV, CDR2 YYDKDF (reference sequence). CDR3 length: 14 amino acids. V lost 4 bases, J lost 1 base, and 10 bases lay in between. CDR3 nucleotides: TGTGCCACCAGCAACAGAGCCTTTAACTATGGCTACACCTTC. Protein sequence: CATSNRAFNYGYTF.

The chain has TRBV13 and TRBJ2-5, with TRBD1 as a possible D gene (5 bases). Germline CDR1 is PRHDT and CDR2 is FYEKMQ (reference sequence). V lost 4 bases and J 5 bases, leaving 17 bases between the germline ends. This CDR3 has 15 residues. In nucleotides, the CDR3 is TGTGCCAGCAGCTCGACGCTGGGATGGGGCGAGACCCAGTACTTC. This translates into CASSSTLGWGETQYF.

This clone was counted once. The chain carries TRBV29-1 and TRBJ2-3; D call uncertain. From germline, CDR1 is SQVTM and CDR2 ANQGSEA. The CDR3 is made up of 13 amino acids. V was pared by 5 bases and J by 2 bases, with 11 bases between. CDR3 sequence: CSVFDHYTDTQYF. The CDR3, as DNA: TGCAGCGTTTTCGACCACTACACAGATACGCAGTATTTT.

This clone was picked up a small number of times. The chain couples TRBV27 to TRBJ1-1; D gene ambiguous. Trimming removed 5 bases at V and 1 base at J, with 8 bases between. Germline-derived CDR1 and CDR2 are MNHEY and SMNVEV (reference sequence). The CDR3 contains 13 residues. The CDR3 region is CASSPTPNTEAFF. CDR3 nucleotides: TGTGCCAGCAGTCCTACACCGAACACTGAAGCTTTCTTT.

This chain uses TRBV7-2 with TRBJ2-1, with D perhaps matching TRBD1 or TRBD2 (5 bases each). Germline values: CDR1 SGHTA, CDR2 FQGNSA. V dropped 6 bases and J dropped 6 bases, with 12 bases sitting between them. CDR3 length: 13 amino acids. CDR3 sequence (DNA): TGTGCCAGCAGATACGGGGCATCCAATGAGCAGTTCTTC. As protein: CASRYGASNEQFF.